This T cell receptor (beta chain) was captured in a study of T-cell memory formation after mild COVID-19. The germline CDR1 and CDR2 sequences are SGHNT and YENEEA. V lost 1 base and J 5 bases, leaving 10 bases between the germline ends. This CDR3 comprises 14 residues. TCRdb itself ran the 5' RACE reads through MiXCR, one entry per CDR3 protein. Found here are 550,000 to 600,000 distinct CDR3 sequences, approximately 15% of them singletons; the top ten hold just over 8%. The receptor was isolated from an adult woman who had mild COVID-19 (a few samples of this study predate the infection). Cell type and time point are not known. The V call is TRBV11-3, the J call TRBJ2-3; no firm D call. The sequenced sample was PBMCs or a T cell subset sorted from them (not recorded which). The CDR3 region is CASSLVIPEDTQYF. CDR3 nucleotides: TGTGCCAGCAGCTTAGTAATTCCGGAAGATACGCAGTATTTT.